Below, 2 T cell receptor beta chains from the same sample are listed, as sequenced in a study of CD8+CD57+ T cells in acquired aplastic anemia. The study profiled TCR beta VDJ and CDR3 using genomic DNA as template. MiXCR was run by TCRdb on the reads, yielding one entry per CDR3 protein. The repertoire holds 250,000 to 350,000 distinct CDR3 sequences, with around three fifths as singletons. The sequenced material came from sorted CD4+, CD8+, or CD8+CD57+ T cells (not recorded which) from PBMCs. The source of these receptors is a human donor with severe aplastic anemia or a healthy control (not recorded which).

In this sample, this clonotype turned up once. The gene calls are TRBV2 and TRBJ2-1; perhaps D is TRBD1 or TRBD2 (5 bases each). The CDR3 sequence is 16 residues long. V lost 5 bases to trimming and J lost 9 bases, with 23 bases between them. Germline V lookup: CDR1 SNHLY, CDR2 FYNNEI. The CDR3 nucleotides read TGTGCCAGCAGTTCGGGGTGGGGGAGAGCTGACTTTGAGCAGTTCTTC. It codes for CASSSGWGRADFEQFF.

The chain combines TRBV29-1 with TRBJ2-1; 10 positions agree with TRBD2. Trimming took 7 bases from V and 10 from J; bases not matched to a gene: 13. This CDR3 contains 14 residues. Germline assignment: CDR1 SQVTM and CDR2 ANQGSEA. Here the CDR3 reads CSGGGLAGGIEQFF. The CDR3 bases are TGCAGCGGGGGGGGATTAGCGGGGGGAATCGAGCAGTTCTTC.